This T cell receptor beta chain was recovered during a study of T cell repertoires in cytomegalovirus infection. Study information: Based on public TCR beta signatures, there were indications of CMV infection and of a matching HLA type.

This clonotype was picked up a small number of times. Antigen specificity is unknown. The study's findings and limits: CMV carriers having the relevant HLA were flagged by cumulative public TCR beta family frequency.

Each CDR3 protein gets one entry after TCRdb re-called the reads with MiXCR. This sample has 300,000 to 400,000 distinct CDR3 sequences, with over 7.5% found just once. The CDR3 is 15 residues long. CDR1 is SGHNT, CDR2 YYREEE, per germline (reference sequence). Trimming took 4 bases from V and 2 from J; bases not matched to a gene: 5. Sequencing input: PBMCs. The sequence was collected from a human donor in good health (CMV status not recorded). Some clones in this sample may be carry-over from other donors' samples. The chain employs TRBV5-4 and TRBJ2-1; TRBD2 aligns across 8 bases. CDR3 in amino acids: CASSESGRPYNEQFF. Written as DNA, the CDR3 is TGTGCCAGCAGCGAAAGCGGGAGACCCTACAATGAGCAGTTCTTC.